This T cell receptor beta chain was retrieved from a study of T cells in Graves' hyperthyroidism and ophthalmopathy. Authors of the study amplified TCR beta CDR3 regions from RNA transcripts. First-round RT-PCR of the TCR CDR3 relied on the HTBI primer set. One entry per CDR3 protein results from TCRdb running MiXCR on the multiplex PCR reads. The sample records 600,000 to 650,000 distinct CDR3 sequences, less than 25% being singletons. The CDR3 loop spans 12 amino acids. The V gene's germline CDR1 is DFQATT and CDR2 SNEGSKA (reference sequence). Trimming pared 5 bases from V and 1 base from J, leaving 8 bases between.

Input material: blood. The chain has TRBV20-1 and TRBJ1-1, with D tentatively TRBD1 (5 bases). This clonotype was obtained from a man in his thirties or forties with Graves' ophthalmopathy. The CDR3, as DNA: TGCAGTGCTCCGCAGGGGAACACTGAAGCTTTCTTT. Its translation is CSAPQGNTEAFF.